Listed below are T cell receptor beta chains from one sample, sequenced in a study of blood T cell repertoires in COVID-19. TCRdb's copy holds only in-frame clones and misses some; the assay was immunoSEQ multiplex PCR. The repertoire includes about 270,000 clones, 84% of them detected once, and approximately 9% sits in the top ten. Sample: peripheral blood. Receptors were obtained from a human donor in a cohort sampled during active COVID-19. The CDR3 runs from the conserved cysteine through the conserved F or W. Fields, in order: J gene, clone size, D gene, V gene, CDR3 DNA, CDR3 protein. The D gene is left open where the match is weak. Only some rows state a clone size, as once, few, many or a class for expanded clones.

TRBJ2-1 NA NA TRBV13 TGTGCCAGCAGCCCTTTACGGGGGAGCTCCTACAATGAGCAGTTCTTC CASSPLRGSSYNEQFF
TRBJ2-1 many TRBD1 TRBV5-1 TGCGCCAGCAGCGCTTCCGGGACAGCCACCTACAATGAGCAGTTCTTC CASSASGTATYNEQFF
TRBJ2-1 NA TRBD2 TRBV5-6 TGTGCCAGCAGCTCACTAGCGGATACCTACAATGAGCAGTTCTTC CASSSLADTYNEQFF
TRBJ1-1 few TRBD1 TRBV27 TGTGCCAGCAGTCGCCAAGCGTCGGGACAGGGACCGTTTTTAACTGAAGCTTTCTTT CASSRQASGQGPFLTEAFF
TRBJ2-2 NA NA TRBV19 TGTGCCAGTAGCCCTAGAGCCAACACCGGGGAGCTGTTTTTT CASSPRANTGELFF
TRBJ1-6 NA NA TRBV20-1 TGCAGTGCTAGTCCCGTCGTGAGCTCCTATAATTCACCCCTCCACTTT CSASPVVSSYNSPLHF
TRBJ1-6 few TRBD1 TRBV27 TGTGCCAGCAGTTTATCCGTGGACAGGGGGCGACCCCGCTCCTATAATTCACCCCTCCACTTT CASSLSVDRGRPRSYNSPLHF
TRBJ1-6 NA TRBD1 TRBV3-1/TRBV3-2 TGTGCCAGCAGCTCCACGACAGGGGCGGGTTTTGGTAATTCACCCCTCCACTTT CASSSTTGAGFGNSPLHF
TRBJ2-7 NA NA TRBV9 TGTGCCAGCAGCCCATCCCATGGTAGCTCCTACGAGCAGTACTTC CASSPSHGSSYEQYF
TRBJ1-3 NA NA TRBV13 TGTGCCAGCAGCTTAGGGACAGTCTCTGGAAACACCATATATTTT CASSLGTVSGNTIYF
TRBJ2-7 once TRBD1 TRBV4-3 TGCGCCAGCAGCTCGTCTGCGACAGGGATTTTCTACGAGCAGTACTTC CASSSSATGIFYEQYF
TRBJ2-3 NA NA TRBV5-1 TGCGCCAGCAGCCTCACGGGAGATACGCAGTATTTT CASSLTGDTQYF
TRBJ2-7 NA TRBD1 TRBV5-8 TGTGCCAGCAGTTTCGGACAGGGAGGTTACGAGCAGTACTTC CASSFGQGGYEQYF
TRBJ1-6 NA TRBD1 TRBV5-1 TGCGCCAGCAGCTTGGCAGGGGGCTCCCTGGGTTCACCCCTCCACTTT CASSLAGGSLGSPLHF
TRBJ2-2 NA NA TRBV27 TGTGCCAGCGCCAGGGCCGGCACCGGGGAGCTGTTTTTT CASARAGTGELFF
TRBJ2-5 NA TRBD1 TRBV5-1 TGCGCCAGCAGCTTGGGAGTGACAGGGACGGAGACCCAGTACTTC CASSLGVTGTETQYF
TRBJ2-7 NA NA TRBV10-2 TGCGCCAGCAGTGAGTCAGGCGGGCCCCCGTACTACGAGCAGTACTTC CASSESGGPPYYEQYF
TRBJ2-1 NA TRBD1 TRBV4-3 TGCGCCAGCAGCCAAGCTGGCAGGGGGACCTACAATGAGCAGTTCTTC CASSQAGRGTYNEQFF
TRBJ1-2 NA NA TRBV6-5 TGTGCCAGCAGAGATCAGGGAATTGATGGCTACACCTTC CASRDQGIDGYTF
TRBJ2-7 NA NA TRBV29-1 TGCAGCGTTGAAAAATTTGACGGCAGGGATTACGAGCAGTACTTC CSVEKFDGRDYEQYF
TRBJ2-1 once TRBD2 TRBV7-2 TGTGCCAGCAGCATCGGTTCTAGCGGGAGTGGGTACAATGAGCAGTTCTTC CASSIGSSGSGYNEQFF
TRBJ2-3 NA NA TRBV5-4 TGTGCCAGCAGCAAAAAGGGCGGGTCGCCAGATACGCAGTATTTT CASSKKGGSPDTQYF
TRBJ1-1 few NA TRBV12-2 TGTGCAAGTCGCCCAAGAGGAGACGGAGCTTTCTTT CASRPRGDGAFF
TRBJ1-2 NA NA TRBV5-1 TGCGCCAGCAGGGGCGGGGGAGGCTACACCTTC CASRGGGGYTF
TRBJ2-1 NA NA TRBV4-1 TGCGCCAGCAGCCAGGCTGACAGCCCCTACAATGAGCAGTTCTTC CASSQADSPYNEQFF
TRBJ1-6 NA TRBD1 TRBV3-1/TRBV3-2 TGTGCCAGCAGCCAAGAGGGACAGGAGGATTCACCCCTCCACTTT CASSQEGQEDSPLHF
TRBJ2-2 NA TRBD1 TRBV12-3/TRBV12-4 TGTGCCAGCAGCCGAACAGGGGCCGGGGAGCTGTTTTTT CASSRTGAGELFF
TRBJ1-4 NA TRBD1 TRBV20-1 TGCAGTGCTAGTAAGACAGGGCCGGGGGAAAAACTGTTTTTT CSASKTGPGEKLFF
TRBJ2-2 NA NA TRBV7-7 TGTGCTAGCAGCTTAAATATAGGGAGGCCCGCGAACACCGGGGAGCTGTTTTTT CASSLNIGRPANTGELFF
TRBJ1-1 NA TRBD1 TRBV5-1 TGCGCCAGCAGCAAAGAACAGGGGGTAAACACTGAAGCTTTCTTT CASSKEQGVNTEAFF
TRBJ2-1 NA TRBD2 TRBV2 TGTGCCAGCAGCCCGACCGGGGGAGGGAATGAGCAGTTCTTC CASSPTGGGNEQFF
TRBJ2-1 NA TRBD1 TRBV28 TGTGCCAGCAGTTCGTTTGGGGACAGGGGCTACAATGAGCAGTTCTTC CASSSFGDRGYNEQFF
TRBJ2-1 NA NA TRBV19 TGTGCCAGTAGTATGCTAGCGTGGGGTTACAATGAGCAGTTCTTC CASSMLAWGYNEQFF
TRBJ2-7 NA TRBD2 TRBV5-6 TGTGCCAGCAGCCGTAGCGGGAGGGCCCTCGGTTACGAGCAGTACTTC CASSRSGRALGYEQYF
TRBJ1-4 NA TRBD1 TRBV28 TGTGCCAGCACCGCTGGAGGGGGCCTTGAAAAACTGTTTTTT CASTAGGGLEKLFF
TRBJ1-2 NA TRBD1 TRBV6-5 TGTGCCAGCAGTTACTCCACAGGGGCTGGCTACACCTTC CASSYSTGAGYTF
TRBJ2-3 NA TRBD2 TRBV13 TGTGCCAGCAGCCTTAGCGGGGGCTCAGATACGCAGTATTTT CASSLSGGSDTQYF
TRBJ1-5 NA NA TRBV6-2/TRBV6-3 TGTGCCAGCAGTTACCTAGAGAGGGTCAATCAGCCCCAGCATTTT CASSYLERVNQPQHF
TRBJ2-2 once TRBD1 TRBV6-5 TGTGCCAGCAGTTACGGACAGGGCTACACCGGGGAGCTGTTTTTT CASSYGQGYTGELFF
TRBJ1-1 few NA TRBV7-9 TGTGCCAGCAGCGCAAAGAGTGCTAACACTGAAGCTTTCTTT CASSAKSANTEAFF
TRBJ2-5 NA NA TRBV19 TGTGCCAGTAGTATAGATCTATCCGGAGAGACCCAGTACTTC CASSIDLSGETQYF
TRBJ2-5 NA TRBD1 TRBV24-1 TGTGCCACCAGTGAACAGGGGTTGGGGCAAGAGACCCAGTACTTC CATSEQGLGQETQYF
TRBJ2-1 NA TRBD2 TRBV7-8 TGTGCCAGCAGCGCCAGACTAGCGGGGGCTCGGAATGAGCAGTTCTTC CASSARLAGARNEQFF
TRBJ2-3 once TRBD2 TRBV15 TGTGCCACCAGCAGAGAGGATGCGGGGGGGCCGTCAGATACGCAGTATTTT CATSREDAGGPSDTQYF
TRBJ1-3 few NA TRBV2 TGTGCCAGCTACAGGGATTCAGGAAACACCATATATTTT CASYRDSGNTIYF
TRBJ1-3 NA NA TRBV12-3/TRBV12-4 TGTGCCAGCAGCTACAGGGCCGGAAACACCATATATTTT CASSYRAGNTIYF
TRBJ2-7 NA TRBD2 TRBV13 TGTGCCAGCAGCCCGAGGGGGCTAGCGGGAGTTCGAAAGCAGTACTTC CASSPRGLAGVRKQYF
TRBJ2-7 NA TRBD1 TRBV6-6 TGTGCCAGCAGCCCCCGGGGACAACAGGGGCACGAGCAGTACTTC CASSPRGQQGHEQYF